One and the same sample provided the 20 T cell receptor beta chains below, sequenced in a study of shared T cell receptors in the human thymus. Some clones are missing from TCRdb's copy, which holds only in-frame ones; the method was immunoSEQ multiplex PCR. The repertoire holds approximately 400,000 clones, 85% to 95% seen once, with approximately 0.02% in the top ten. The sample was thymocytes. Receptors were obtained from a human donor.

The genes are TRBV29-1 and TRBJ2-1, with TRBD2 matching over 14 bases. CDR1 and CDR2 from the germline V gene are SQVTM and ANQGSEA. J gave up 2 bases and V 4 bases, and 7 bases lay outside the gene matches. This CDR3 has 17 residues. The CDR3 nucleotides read TGCAGCGTTGGAGGGGGGACTAGCGGGAGTCCCTACAATGAGCAGTTCTTC. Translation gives CSVGGGTSGSPYNEQFF.

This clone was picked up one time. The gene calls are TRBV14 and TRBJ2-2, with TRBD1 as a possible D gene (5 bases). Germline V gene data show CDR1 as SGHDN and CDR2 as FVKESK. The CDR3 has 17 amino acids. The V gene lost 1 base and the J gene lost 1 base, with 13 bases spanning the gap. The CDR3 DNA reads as TGTGCCAGCAGCCAAGGTCTGGGGCTGTGGAACACCGGGGAGCTGTTTTTT. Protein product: CASSQGLGLWNTGELFF.

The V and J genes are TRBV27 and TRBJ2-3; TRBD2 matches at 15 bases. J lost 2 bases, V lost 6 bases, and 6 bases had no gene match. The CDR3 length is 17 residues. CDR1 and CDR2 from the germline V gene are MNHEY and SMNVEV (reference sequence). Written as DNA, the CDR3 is TGTGCCAGCAGCGGCGGACTAGCGGGAGGGAACACAGATACGCAGTATTTT. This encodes CASSGGLAGGNTDTQYF.

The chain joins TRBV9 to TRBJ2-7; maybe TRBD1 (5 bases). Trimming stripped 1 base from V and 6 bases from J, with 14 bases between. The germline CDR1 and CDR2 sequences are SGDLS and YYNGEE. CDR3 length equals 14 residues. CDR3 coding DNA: TGTGCCAGCAGCGTAAGGGATCAGGGCCCCGAGCAGTACTTC. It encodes CASSVRDQGPEQYF.

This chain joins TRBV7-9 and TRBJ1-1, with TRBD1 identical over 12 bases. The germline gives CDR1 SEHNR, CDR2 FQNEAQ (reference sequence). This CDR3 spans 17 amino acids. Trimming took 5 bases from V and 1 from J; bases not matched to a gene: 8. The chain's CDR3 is CASSPWGQGAGNTEAFF. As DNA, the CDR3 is TGTGCCAGCAGCCCCTGGGGACAGGGGGCCGGGAACACTGAAGCTTTCTTT.

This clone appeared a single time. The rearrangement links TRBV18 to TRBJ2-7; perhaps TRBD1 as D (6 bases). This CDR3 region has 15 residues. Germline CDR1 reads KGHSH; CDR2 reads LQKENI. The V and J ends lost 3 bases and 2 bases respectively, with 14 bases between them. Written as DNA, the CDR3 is TGTGCCAGCTCACCCAGGCGACAGGCCACCTACGAGCAGTACTTC. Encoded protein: CASSPRRQATYEQYF.

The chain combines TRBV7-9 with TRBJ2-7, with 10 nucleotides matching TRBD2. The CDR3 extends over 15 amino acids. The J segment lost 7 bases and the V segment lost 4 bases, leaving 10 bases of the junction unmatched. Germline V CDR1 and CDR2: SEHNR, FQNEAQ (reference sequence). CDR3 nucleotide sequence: TGTGCCAGCAGCTCACGGACTAGCGGCCCTTTGGAGCAGTACTTC. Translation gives CASSSRTSGPLEQYF.

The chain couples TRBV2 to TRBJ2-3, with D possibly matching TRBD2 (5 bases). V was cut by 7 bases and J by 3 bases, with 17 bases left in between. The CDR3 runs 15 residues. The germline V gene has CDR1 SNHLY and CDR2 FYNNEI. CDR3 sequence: CASTPLGVRTDTQYF. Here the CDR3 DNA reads TGTGCCAGCACCCCGCTGGGAGTTAGAACAGATACGCAGTATTTT. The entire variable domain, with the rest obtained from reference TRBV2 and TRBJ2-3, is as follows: EPEVTQTPSHQVTQMGQEVILRCVPISNHLYFYWYRQILGQKVEFLVSFYNNEISEKSEIFDDQFSVERPDGSNFTLKIRSTKLEDSAMYFCASTPLGVRTDTQYFGPGTRLTVL.

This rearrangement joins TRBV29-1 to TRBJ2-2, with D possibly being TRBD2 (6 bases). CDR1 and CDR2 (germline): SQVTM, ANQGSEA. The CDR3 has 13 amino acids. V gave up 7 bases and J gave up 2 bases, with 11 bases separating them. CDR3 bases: TGCAGCGGCCGGGACTCAAACACCGGGGAGCTGTTTTTT. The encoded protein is CSGRDSNTGELFF.

The chain's CDR3 is CASSVRADTQYF. CDR3 in DNA: TGTGCCAGCAGCGTGAGAGCAGATACGCAGTATTTT. The chain carries TRBV9 and TRBJ2-3; D is unresolved. V was shortened by 2 bases and J by 4 bases, with 5 bases between the two germline ends. Looked up from germline, CDR1 is SGDLS and CDR2 is YYNGEE. The CDR3 is made up of 12 amino acids.

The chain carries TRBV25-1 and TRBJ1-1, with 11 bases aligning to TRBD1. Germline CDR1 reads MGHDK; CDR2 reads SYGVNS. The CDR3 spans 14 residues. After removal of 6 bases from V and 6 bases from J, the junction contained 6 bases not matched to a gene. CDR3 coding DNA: TGTGCCAGCAGGTGGGACAGGGGGAGATCTGAAGCTTTCTTT. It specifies CASRWDRGRSEAFF.

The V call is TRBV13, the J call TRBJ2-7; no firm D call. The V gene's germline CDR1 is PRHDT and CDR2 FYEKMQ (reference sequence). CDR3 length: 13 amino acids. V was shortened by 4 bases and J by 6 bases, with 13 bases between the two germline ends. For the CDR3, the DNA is TGTGCCAGCAGCTCCCTCCGGATTGGCGAGCAGTACTTC. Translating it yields CASSSLRIGEQYF.

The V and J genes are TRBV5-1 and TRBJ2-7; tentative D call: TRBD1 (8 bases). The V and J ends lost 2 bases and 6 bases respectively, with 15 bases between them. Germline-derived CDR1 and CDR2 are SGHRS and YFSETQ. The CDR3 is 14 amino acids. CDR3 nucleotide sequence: TGCGCCAGCAGCTTAGGACAGGGAGGGGGCGAGCAGTACTTC. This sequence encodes CASSLGQGGGEQYF.

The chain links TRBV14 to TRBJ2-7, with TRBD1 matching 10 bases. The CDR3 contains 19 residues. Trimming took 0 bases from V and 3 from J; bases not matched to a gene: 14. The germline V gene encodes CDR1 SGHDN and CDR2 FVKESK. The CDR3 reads CASSQDPRQGARGCYEQYF. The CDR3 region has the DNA TGTGCCAGCAGCCAAGACCCTCGACAGGGGGCTCGTGGTTGCTACGAGCAGTACTTC.

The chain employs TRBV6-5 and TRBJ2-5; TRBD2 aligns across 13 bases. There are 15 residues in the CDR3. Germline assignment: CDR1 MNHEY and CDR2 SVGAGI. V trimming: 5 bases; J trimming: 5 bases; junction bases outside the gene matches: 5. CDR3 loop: CASSLGLAGEETQYF. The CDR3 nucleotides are TGTGCCAGCAGTCTTGGACTAGCGGGAGAGGAGACCCAGTACTTC.

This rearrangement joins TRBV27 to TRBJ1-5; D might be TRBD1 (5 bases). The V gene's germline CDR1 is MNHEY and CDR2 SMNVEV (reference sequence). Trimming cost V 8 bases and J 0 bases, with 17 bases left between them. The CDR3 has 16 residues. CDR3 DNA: TGTGCCAGCCGACCCGGGGGACCGGATAGCAATCAGCCCCAGCATTTT. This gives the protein CASRPGGPDSNQPQHF.

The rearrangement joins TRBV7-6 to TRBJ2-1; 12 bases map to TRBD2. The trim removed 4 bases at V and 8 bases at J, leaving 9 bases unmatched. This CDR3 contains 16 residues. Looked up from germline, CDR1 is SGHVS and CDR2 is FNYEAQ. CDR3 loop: CASSSGRTSGTYEQFF. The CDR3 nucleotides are TGTGCCAGCAGCTCAGGAAGGACTAGCGGGACTTATGAGCAGTTCTTC.

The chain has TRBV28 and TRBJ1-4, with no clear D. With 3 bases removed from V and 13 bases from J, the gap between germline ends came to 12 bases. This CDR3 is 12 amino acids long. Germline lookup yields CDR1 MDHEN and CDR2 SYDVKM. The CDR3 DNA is TGTGCCAGCAGTTTGGAAGCTGGCCCACTGTTTTTT. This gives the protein CASSLEAGPLFF. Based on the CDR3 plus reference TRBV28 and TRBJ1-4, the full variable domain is DVKVTQSSRYLVKRTGEKVFLECVQDMDHENMFWYRQDPGLGLRLIYFSYDVKMKEKGDIPEGYSVSREKKERFSLILESASTNQTSMYLCASSLEAGPLFFGSGTQLSVL.

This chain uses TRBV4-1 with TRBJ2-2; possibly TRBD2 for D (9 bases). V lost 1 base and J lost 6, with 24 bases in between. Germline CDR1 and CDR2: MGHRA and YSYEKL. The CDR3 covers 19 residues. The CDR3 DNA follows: TGCGCCAGCAGCCAAGCTCCAGCGGGGGGACAGGCCCGGGCCGGGGAGCTGTTTTTT. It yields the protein CASSQAPAGGQARAGELFF.

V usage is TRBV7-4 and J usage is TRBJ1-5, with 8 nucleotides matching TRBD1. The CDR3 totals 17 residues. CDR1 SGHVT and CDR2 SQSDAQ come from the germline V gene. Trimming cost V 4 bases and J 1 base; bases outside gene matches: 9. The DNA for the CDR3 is TGTGCCAGCAGCTCAGGACAGGGTGGAACGAGCAATCAGCCCCAGCATTTT. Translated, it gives CASSSGQGGTSNQPQHF.